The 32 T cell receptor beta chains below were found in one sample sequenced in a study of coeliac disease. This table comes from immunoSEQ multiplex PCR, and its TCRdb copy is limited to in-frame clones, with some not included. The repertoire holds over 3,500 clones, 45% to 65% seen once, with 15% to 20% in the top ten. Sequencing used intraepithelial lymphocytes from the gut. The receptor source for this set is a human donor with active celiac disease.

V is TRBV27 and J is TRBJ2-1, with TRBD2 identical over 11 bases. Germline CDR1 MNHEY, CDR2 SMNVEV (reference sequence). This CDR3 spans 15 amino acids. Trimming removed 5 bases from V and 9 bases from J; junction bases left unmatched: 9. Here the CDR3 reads CASSPGTSGDLEQFF. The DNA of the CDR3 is TGTGCCAGCAGTCCAGGGACTAGCGGTGATCTTGAGCAGTTCTTC.

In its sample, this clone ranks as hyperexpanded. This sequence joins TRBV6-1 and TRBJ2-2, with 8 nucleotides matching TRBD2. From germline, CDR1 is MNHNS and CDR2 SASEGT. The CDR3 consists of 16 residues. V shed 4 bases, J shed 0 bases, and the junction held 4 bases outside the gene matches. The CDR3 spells CASSGGLAPNTGELFF. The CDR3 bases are TGTGCCAGCAGTGGCGGACTAGCCCCGAACACCGGGGAGCTGTTTTTT.

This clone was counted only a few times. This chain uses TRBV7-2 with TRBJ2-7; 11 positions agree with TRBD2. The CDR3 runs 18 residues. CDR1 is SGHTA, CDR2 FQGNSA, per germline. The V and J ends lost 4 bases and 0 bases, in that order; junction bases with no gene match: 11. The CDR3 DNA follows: TGTGCCAGCAGCTCGGGACTAGCGGTACAAAGGGTCTCCTACGAGCAGTACTTC. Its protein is CASSSGLAVQRVSYEQYF. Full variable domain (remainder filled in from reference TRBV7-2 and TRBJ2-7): GAGVSQSPSNKVTEKGKDVELRCDPISGHTALYWYRQSLGQGLEFLIYFQGNSAPDKSGLPSDRFSAERTGGSVSTLTIQRTQQEDSAVYLCASSSGLAVQRVSYEQYFGPGTRLTVT.

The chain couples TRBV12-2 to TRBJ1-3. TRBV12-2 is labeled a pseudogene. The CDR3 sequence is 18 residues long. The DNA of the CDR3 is TGTGCAAGTCGCTTAGGGTCCTGTGGGGGGGGGTCAGGAAACACCATATATTTT. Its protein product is CASRLGSCGGGSGNTIYF.

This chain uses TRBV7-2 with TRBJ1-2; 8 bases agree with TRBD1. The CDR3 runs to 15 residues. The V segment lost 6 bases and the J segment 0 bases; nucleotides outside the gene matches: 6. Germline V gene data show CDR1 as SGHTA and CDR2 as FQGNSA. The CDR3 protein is CASSYSQGANYGYTF. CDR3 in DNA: TGTGCCAGCAGTTATTCACAGGGGGCTAACTATGGCTACACCTTC.

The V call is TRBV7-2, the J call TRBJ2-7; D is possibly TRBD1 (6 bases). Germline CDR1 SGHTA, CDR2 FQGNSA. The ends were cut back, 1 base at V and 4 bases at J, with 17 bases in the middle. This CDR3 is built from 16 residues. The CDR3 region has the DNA TGTGCCAGCAGCTTAGGAATGAGGACAGAAAAGTACGAGCAGTACTTC. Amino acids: CASSLGMRTEKYEQYF.

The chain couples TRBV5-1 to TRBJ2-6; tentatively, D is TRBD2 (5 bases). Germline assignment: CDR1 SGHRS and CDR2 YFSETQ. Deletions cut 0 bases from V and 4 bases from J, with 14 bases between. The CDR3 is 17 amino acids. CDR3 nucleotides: TGCGCCAGCAGCTTGGAGAGGGCCAATTTCGGGGCCAACGTCCTGACTTTC. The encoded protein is CASSLERANFGANVLTF.

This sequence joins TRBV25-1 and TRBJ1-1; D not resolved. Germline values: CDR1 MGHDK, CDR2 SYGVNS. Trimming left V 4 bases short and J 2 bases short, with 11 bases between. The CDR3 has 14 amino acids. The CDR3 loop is CASSGEYLNTEAFF. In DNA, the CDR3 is TGTGCCAGCAGTGGGGAGTATCTCAACACTGAAGCTTTCTTT.

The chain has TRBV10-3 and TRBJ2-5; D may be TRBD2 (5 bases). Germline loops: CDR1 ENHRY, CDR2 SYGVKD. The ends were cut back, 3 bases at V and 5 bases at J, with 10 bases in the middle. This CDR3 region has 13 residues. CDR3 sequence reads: CAISDERVETQYF. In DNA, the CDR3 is TGTGCCATCAGTGACGAGAGGGTTGAGACCCAGTACTTC.

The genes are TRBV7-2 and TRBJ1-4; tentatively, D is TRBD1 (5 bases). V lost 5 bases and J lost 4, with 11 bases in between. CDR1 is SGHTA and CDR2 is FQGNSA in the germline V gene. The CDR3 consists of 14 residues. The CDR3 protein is CASSRGAFNEKLFF. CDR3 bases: TGTGCCAGCAGCCGTGGGGCCTTTAATGAAAAACTGTTTTTT. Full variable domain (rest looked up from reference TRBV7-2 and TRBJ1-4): GAGVSQSPSNKVTEKGKDVELRCDPISGHTALYWYRQSLGQGLEFLIYFQGNSAPDKSGLPSDRFSAERTGGSVSTLTIQRTQQEDSAVYLCASSRGAFNEKLFFGSGTQLSVL.

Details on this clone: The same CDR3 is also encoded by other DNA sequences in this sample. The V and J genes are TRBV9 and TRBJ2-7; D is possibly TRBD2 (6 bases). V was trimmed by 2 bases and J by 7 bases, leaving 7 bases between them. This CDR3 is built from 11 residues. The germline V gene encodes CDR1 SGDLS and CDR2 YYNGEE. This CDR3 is CASSVGGEQYF. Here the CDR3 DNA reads TGTGCCAGCAGCGTCGGAGGGGAGCAGTACTTC. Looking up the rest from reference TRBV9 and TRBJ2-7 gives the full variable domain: DSGVTQTPKHLITATGQRVTLRCSPRSGDLSVYWYQQSLDQGLQFLIQYYNGEERAKGNILERFSAQQFPDLHSELNLSSLELGDSALYFCASSVGGEQYFGPGTRLTVT.

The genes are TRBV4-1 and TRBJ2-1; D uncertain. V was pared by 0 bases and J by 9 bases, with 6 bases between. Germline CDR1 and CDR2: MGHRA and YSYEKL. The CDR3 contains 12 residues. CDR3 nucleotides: TGCGCCAGCAGCCAAGATGAGAGTGAGCAGTTCTTC. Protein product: CASSQDESEQFF.

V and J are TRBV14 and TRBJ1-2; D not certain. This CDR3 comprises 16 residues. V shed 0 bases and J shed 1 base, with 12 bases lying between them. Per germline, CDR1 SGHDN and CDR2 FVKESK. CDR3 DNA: TGTGCCAGCAGCCAAGAAAAGCAGGCCTTTAACTATGGCTACACCTTC. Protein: CASSQEKQAFNYGYTF. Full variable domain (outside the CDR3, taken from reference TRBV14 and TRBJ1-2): EAGVTQFPSHSVIEKGQTVTLRCDPISGHDNLYWYRRVMGKEIKFLLHFVKESKQDESGMPNNRFLAERTGGTYSTLKVQPAELEDSGVYFCASSQEKQAFNYGYTFGSGTRLTVV.

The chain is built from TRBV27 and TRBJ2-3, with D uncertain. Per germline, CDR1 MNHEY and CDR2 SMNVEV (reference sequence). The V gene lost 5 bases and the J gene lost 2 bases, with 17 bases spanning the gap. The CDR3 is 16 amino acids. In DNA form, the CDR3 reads TGTGCCAGCAGTCCCGCTTACCCCGGGTTCACAGATACGCAGTATTTT. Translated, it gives CASSPAYPGFTDTQYF.

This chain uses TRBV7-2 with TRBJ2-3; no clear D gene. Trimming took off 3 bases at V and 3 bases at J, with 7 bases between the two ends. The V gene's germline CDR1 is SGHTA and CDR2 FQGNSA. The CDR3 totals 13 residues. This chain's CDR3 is CASSFRVTDTQYF. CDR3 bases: TGTGCCAGCAGCTTCCGGGTTACAGATACGCAGTATTTT.

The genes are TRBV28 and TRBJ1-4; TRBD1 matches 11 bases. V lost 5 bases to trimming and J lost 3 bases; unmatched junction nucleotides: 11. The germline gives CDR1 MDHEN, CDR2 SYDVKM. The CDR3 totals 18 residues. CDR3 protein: CASSPPPGQGASNEKLFF. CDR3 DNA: TGTGCCAGCAGTCCGCCCCCTGGACAGGGGGCATCTAATGAAAAACTGTTTTTT.

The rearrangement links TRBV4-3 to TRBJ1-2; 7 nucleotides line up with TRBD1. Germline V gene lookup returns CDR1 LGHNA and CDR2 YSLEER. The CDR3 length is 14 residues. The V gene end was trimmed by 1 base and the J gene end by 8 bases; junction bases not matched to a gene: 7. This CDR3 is CASSQVSTGMGYTF. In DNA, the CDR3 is TGCGCCAGCAGCCAAGTATCGACAGGGATGGGCTACACCTTC.

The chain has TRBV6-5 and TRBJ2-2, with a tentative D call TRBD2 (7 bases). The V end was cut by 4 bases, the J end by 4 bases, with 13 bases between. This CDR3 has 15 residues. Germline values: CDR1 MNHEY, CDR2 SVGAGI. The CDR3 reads CASSLLRGGTGELFF. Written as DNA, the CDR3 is TGTGCCAGCAGTTTATTGAGGGGGGGCACCGGGGAGCTGTTTTTT.

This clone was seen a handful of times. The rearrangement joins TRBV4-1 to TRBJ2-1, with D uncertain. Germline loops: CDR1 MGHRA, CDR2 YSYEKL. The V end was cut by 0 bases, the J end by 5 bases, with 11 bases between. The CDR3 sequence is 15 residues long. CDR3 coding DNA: TGCGCCAGCAGCCAAGATGATTGGCCGAACAATGAGCAGTTCTTC. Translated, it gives CASSQDDWPNNEQFF.

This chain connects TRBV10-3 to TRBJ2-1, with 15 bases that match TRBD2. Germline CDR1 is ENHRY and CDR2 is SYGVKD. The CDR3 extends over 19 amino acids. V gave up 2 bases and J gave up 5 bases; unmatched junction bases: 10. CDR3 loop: CAISETWGTSGRTHNEQFF. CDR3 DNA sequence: TGTGCCATCAGTGAGACCTGGGGGACTAGCGGGAGGACGCACAATGAGCAGTTCTTC.

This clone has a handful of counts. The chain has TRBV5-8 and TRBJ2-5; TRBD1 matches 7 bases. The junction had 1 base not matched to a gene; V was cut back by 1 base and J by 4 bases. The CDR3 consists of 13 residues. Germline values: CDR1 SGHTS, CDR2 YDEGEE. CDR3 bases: TGTGCCAGCAGCTTGTACAGGGGAGAGACCCAGTACTTC. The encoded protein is CASSLYRGETQYF.

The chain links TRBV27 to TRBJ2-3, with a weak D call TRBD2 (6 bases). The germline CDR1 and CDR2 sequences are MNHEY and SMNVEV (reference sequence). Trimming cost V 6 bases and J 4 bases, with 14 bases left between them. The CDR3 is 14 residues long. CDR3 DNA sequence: TGTGCCAGCAGCGTCACGGGGGTGTCAGATACGCAGTATTTT. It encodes CASSVTGVSDTQYF.

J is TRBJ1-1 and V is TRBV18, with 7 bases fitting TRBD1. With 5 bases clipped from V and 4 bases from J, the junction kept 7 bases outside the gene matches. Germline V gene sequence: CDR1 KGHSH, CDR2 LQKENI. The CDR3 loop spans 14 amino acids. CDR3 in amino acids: CASSSQGDLTEAFF. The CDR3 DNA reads TGTGCCAGCTCAAGCCAGGGGGACCTCACTGAAGCTTTCTTT. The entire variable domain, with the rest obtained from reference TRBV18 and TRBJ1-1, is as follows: NAGVMQNPRHLVRRRGQEARLRCSPMKGHSHVYWYRQLPEEGLKFMVYLQKENIIDESGMPKERFSAEFPKEGPSILRIQQVVRGDSAAYFCASSSQGDLTEAFFGQGTRLTVV.

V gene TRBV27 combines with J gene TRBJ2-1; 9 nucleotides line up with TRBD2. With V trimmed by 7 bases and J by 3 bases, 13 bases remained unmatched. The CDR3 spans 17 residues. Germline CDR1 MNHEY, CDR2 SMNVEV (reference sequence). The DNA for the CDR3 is TGTGCCAGCACAGGGGCTTTGAGACTAGCGGACTACAATGAGCAGTTCTTC. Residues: CASTGALRLADYNEQFF.

DNA for the CDR3: TGTGCCAGTAGTATGGACCGGGGAAGATGGCAAGAGACCCAGTACTTC. Translating gives CASSMDRGRWQETQYF. This chain uses TRBV19 with TRBJ2-5; D is perhaps TRBD2 (5 bases). Trimming removed 3 bases at V and 2 bases at J, with 16 bases between. This CDR3 contains 16 residues. The V gene's germline CDR1 is LNHDA and CDR2 SQIVND (reference sequence).

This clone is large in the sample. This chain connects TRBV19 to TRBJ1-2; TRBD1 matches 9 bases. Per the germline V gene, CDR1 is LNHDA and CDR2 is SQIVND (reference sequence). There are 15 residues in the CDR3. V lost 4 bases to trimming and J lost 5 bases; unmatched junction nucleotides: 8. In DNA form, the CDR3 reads TGTGCCAGTAGTACCCCCGGGACAGGGCGTTATGGCTACACCTTC. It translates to CASSTPGTGRYGYTF.

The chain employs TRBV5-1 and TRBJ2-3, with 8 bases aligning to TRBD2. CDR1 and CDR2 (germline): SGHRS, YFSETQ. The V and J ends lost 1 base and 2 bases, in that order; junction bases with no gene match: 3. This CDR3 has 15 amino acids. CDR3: CASSLRGLATDTQYF. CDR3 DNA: TGCGCCAGCAGCTTGCGAGGACTAGCCACAGATACGCAGTATTTT.

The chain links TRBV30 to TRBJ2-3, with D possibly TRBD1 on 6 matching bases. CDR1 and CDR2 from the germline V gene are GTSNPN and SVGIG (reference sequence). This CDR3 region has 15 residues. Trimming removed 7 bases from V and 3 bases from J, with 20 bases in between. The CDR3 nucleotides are TGTGCCTCCTCCTCGGGCAGGGGCTTGACAGATACGCAGTATTTT. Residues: CASSSGRGLTDTQYF. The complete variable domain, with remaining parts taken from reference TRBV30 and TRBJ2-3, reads SQTIHQWPATLVQPVGSPLSLECTVEGTSNPNLYWYRQAAGRGLQLLFYSVGIGQISSEVPQNLSASRPQDRQFILSSKKLLLSDSGFYLCASSSGRGLTDTQYFGPGTRLTVL.

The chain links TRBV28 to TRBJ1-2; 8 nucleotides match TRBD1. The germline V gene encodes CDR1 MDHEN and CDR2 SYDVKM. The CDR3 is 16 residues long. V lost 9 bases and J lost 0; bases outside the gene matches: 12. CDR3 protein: CASSPRGRNSNYGYTF. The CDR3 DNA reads TGTGCCAGTAGCCCCAGGGGGCGGAACTCTAACTATGGCTACACCTTC.

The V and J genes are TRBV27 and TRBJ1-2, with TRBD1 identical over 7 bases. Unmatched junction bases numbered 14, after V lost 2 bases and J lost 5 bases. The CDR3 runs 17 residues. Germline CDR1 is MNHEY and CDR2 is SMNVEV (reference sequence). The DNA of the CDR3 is TGTGCCAGCAGTTTAAGTCCAGGGGGACACAACTTTTATGGCTACACCTTC. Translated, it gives CASSLSPGGHNFYGYTF.

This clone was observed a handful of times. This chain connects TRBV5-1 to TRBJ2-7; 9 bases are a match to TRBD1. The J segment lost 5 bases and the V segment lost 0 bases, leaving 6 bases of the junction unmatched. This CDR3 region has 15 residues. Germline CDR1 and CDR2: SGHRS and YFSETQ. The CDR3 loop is CASSLAGDRAHEQYF. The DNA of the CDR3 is TGCGCCAGCAGCTTGGCCGGGGACAGGGCCCACGAGCAGTACTTC.

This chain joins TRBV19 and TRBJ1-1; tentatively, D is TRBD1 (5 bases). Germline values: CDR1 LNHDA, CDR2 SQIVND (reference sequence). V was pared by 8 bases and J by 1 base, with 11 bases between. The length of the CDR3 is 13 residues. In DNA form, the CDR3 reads TGTGCCAGTCTGGGGGGTTGGAACACTGAAGCTTTCTTT. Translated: CASLGGWNTEAFF.